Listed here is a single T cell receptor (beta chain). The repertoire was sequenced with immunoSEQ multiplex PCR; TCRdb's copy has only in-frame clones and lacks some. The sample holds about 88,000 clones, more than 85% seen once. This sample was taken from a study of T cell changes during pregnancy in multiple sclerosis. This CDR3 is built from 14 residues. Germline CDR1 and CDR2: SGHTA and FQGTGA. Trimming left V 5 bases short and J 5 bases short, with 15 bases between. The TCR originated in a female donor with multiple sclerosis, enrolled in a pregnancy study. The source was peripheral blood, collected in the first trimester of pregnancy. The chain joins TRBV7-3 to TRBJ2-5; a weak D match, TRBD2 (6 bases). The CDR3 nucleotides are TGTGCCAGCAGCCCCGGGGGAAGGGGTGAGACCCAGTACTTC. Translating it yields CASSPGGRGETQYF.